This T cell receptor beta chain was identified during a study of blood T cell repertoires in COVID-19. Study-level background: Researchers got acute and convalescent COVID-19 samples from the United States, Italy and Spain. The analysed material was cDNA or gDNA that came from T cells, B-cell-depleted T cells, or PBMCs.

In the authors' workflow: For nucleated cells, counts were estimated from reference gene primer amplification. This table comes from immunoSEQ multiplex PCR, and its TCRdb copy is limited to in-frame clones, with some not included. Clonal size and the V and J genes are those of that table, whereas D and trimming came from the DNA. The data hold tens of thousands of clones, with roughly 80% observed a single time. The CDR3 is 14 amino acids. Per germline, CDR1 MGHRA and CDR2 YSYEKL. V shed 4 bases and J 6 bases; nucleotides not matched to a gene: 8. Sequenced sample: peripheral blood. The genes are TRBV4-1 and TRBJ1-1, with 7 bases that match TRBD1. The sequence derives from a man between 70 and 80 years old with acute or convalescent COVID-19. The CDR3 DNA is TGCGCCAGCAGCCGACGACAGGGATCCCCTGAAGCTTTCTTT. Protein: CASSRRQGSPEAFF.